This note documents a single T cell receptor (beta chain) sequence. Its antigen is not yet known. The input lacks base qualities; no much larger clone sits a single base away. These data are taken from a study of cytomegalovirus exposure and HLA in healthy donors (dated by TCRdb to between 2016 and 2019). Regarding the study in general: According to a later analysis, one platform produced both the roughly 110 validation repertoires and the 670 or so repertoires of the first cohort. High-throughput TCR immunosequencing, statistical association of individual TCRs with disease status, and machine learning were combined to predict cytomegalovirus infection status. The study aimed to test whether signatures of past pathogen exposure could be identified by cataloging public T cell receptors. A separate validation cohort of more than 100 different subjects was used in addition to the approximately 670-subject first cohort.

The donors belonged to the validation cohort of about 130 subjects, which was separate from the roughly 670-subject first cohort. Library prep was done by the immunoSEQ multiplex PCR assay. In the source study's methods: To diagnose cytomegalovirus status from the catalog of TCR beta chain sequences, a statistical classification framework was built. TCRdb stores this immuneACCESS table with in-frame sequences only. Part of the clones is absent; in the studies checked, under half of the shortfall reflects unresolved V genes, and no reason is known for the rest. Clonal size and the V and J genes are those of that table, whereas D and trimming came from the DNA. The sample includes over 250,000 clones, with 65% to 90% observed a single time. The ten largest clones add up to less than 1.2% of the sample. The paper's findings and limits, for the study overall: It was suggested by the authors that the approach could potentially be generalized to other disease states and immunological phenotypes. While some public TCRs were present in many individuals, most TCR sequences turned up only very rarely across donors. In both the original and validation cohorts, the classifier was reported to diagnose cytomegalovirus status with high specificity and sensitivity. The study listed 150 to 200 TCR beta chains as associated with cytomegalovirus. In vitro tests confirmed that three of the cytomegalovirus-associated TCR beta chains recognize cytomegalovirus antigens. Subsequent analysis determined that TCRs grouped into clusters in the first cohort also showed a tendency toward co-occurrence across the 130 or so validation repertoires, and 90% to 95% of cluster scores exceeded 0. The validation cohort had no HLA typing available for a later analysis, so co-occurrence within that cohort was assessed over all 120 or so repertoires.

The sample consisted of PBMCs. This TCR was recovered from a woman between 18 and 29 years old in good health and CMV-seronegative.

CDR3 protein: CAWSRGGNTEAFF. The sequenced DNA is TGTGCCTGGAGTCGGGGGGGCAACACTGAAGCTTTCTTT. The chain employs TRBV30 and TRBJ1-1; TRBD1 is perhaps the D gene, given 6 matching bases. From cysteine to phenylalanine, the CDR3 is 13 amino acids long. Just CDR3 DNA is preserved here, 39 bases in frame from base 1. The CDR1 and CDR2 encoded by the germline V gene (reference sequence) are GTSNPN and SVGIG. Trimming takes 2 bases from V and 2 bases from J, and the germline ends sit 9 bases apart.